This entry lists 16 T cell receptor beta chains sequenced from one sample in a study of neoadjuvant anti-PD-1 for oral cavity cancer. Produced via immunoSEQ multiplex PCR; TCRdb's table is partial and in-frame only. The sample includes about 6,700 clones, roughly 70% of them seen just once. The sample was PBMCs, taken before nivolumab (anti-PD-1) treatment. All receptors derive from a person between 35 and 79 years old with oral cavity squamous cell carcinoma.

The V call is TRBV7-9, the J call TRBJ2-5; D might be TRBD2 (5 bases). Trimming took 1 base from V and 2 from J, leaving 8 bases between them. The CDR3 extends over 14 amino acids. Per the germline V gene, CDR1 is SEHNR and CDR2 is FQNEAQ (reference sequence). CDR3 residues: CASSLGTGQETQYF. For the CDR3, the DNA is TGTGCCAGCAGCTTAGGGACTGGGCAAGAGACCCAGTACTTC.

The genes are TRBV7-7 and TRBJ2-3; TRBD2 aligns across 14 bases. Germline V CDR1 and CDR2: SSHAT, FNYEAQ (reference sequence). CDR3 length equals 16 residues. V trimming: 5 bases; J trimming: 6 bases; junction bases outside the gene matches: 7. The CDR3: CASSQGLAGGPDTQYF. For the CDR3, the DNA is TGTGCCAGCAGCCAAGGACTAGCGGGGGGCCCTGATACGCAGTATTTT. Full variable domain (remainder filled in from reference TRBV7-7 and TRBJ2-3): GAGVSQSPRYKVTKRGQDVTLRCDPISSHATLYWYQQALGQGPEFLTYFNYEAQPDKSGLPSDRFSAERPEGSISTLTIQRTEQRDSAMYRCASSQGLAGGPDTQYFGPGTRLTVL.

This sequence joins TRBV7-3 and TRBJ2-3; D call uncertain. Trimming took off 1 base at V and 5 bases at J, with 13 bases between the two ends. CDR1 and CDR2 from the germline V gene are SGHTA and FQGTGA. CDR3 length equals 15 residues. The DNA for the CDR3 is TGTGCCAGCAGCTTAAGTGGTGGTAGTGGAGATACGCAGTATTTT. Translation gives CASSLSGGSGDTQYF.

J is TRBJ1-2 and V is TRBV27; 7 bases are shared with TRBD1. CDR3 size: 12 residues. Germline values: CDR1 MNHEY, CDR2 SMNVEV (reference sequence). V trimming: 10 bases; J trimming: 4 bases; junction bases outside the gene matches: 6. For the CDR3, the DNA is TGTGCCACCAAACAGGGGCCCTATGGCTACACCTTC. Its translation is CATKQGPYGYTF.

The table lists this clone with a few counts. This rearrangement joins TRBV6-1 to TRBJ1-2, with 9 positions matching TRBD1. Trimming at V came to 6 bases and at J to 2 bases, leaving 4 bases not matched to a gene. The CDR3 runs 14 residues. In germline, CDR1 is MNHNS, CDR2 SASEGT. CDR3 residues: CASRVGQGNYGYTF. DNA for the CDR3: TGTGCCAGCAGGGTGGGACAGGGAAACTATGGCTACACCTTC.

J is TRBJ2-6 and V is TRBV19; tentative D call: TRBD1 (5 bases). The V end was cut by 5 bases, the J end by 0 bases, with 14 bases between. Germline CDR1 LNHDA, CDR2 SQIVND (reference sequence). The CDR3 has 17 residues. Here the CDR3 reads CASSPSQGSSGANVLTF. In nucleotides, the CDR3 is TGTGCCAGTAGTCCGAGTCAGGGAAGCTCTGGGGCCAACGTCCTGACTTTC.

The chain recombines TRBV2 with TRBJ1-2; TRBD1 matches at 8 bases. Germline values: CDR1 SNHLY, CDR2 FYNNEI. CDR3 size: 14 residues. The V and J ends lost 6 bases and 7 bases, in that order; junction bases with no gene match: 10. The CDR3: CASRGGQGRSGYTF. The CDR3 bases are TGTGCCAGCAGGGGAGGACAGGGAAGGAGTGGCTACACCTTC.

Only a few counts were recorded for this clone. The chain has TRBV13 and TRBJ1-1; 9 bases map to TRBD1. V trimming: 4 bases; J trimming: 1 base; junction bases outside the gene matches: 4. Per germline, CDR1 PRHDT and CDR2 FYEKMQ (reference sequence). The CDR3 is made up of 15 amino acids. The CDR3: CASSSVDRGNTEAFF. The CDR3 DNA follows: TGTGCCAGCAGCTCAGTGGACAGGGGGAACACTGAAGCTTTCTTT. Based on the CDR3 plus reference TRBV13 and TRBJ1-1, the full variable domain is AAGVIQSPRHLIKEKRETATLKCYPIPRHDTVYWYQQGPGQDPQFLISFYEKMQSDKGSIPDRFSAQQFSDYHSELNMSSLELGDSALYFCASSSVDRGNTEAFFGQGTRLTVV.

This clone came up a few times. The rearrangement links TRBV14 to TRBJ1-1; no clear D gene. V was shortened by 1 base and J by 1 base, with 7 bases between the two germline ends. The CDR3 consists of 14 residues. Germline V CDR1 and CDR2: SGHDN, FVKESK. CDR3 nucleotide sequence: TGTGCCAGCAGCCAAGCGTGGCAGAACACTGAAGCTTTCTTT. This translates into CASSQAWQNTEAFF.

This clone came up a few times. The V and J genes are TRBV10-3 and TRBJ1-1; no firm D call. The CDR3 has 14 amino acids. In germline, CDR1 is ENHRY, CDR2 SYGVKD. V was cut by 6 bases and J by 1 base, with 12 bases left in between. Here the CDR3 DNA reads TGTGCCATCAGGGAGGGCTGGCGGAACACTGAAGCTTTCTTT. Translation: CAIREGWRNTEAFF.

The chain is built from TRBV4-2 and TRBJ1-4, with 8 bases aligning to TRBD1. Germline trimming cut 2 bases from V and 6 bases from J; bases unmatched to any gene: 8. The germline gives CDR1 LGHNA, CDR2 YNFKEQ. This CDR3 has 16 amino acids. CDR3 region: CASSQSRGTGDEKLFF. DNA for the CDR3: TGTGCCAGCAGCCAAAGTCGCGGGACAGGAGATGAAAAACTGTTTTTT.

V is TRBV4-1 and J is TRBJ1-6, with 8 bases that match TRBD1. V lost 1 base, J lost 0 bases, and 5 bases stayed unmatched. This CDR3 contains 18 residues. CDR1 and CDR2 from the germline V gene are MGHRA and YSYEKL. In nucleotides, the CDR3 is TGCGCCAGCAGCCAAGGAACAGGGGGTAGCTCCTATAATTCACCCCTCCACTTT. It encodes CASSQGTGGSSYNSPLHF.

V usage is TRBV2 and J usage is TRBJ2-5; the D gene could be TRBD1 or TRBD2 (6 bases each). The CDR3 length is 12 residues. The V end lost 6 bases, the J end lost 4 bases, and 9 bases lay between the germline ends. Germline V lookup: CDR1 SNHLY, CDR2 FYNNEI. CDR3 in DNA: TGTGCCAGCAGGGGGGGCGTAGAGACCCAGTACTTC. It specifies CASRGGVETQYF.

J is TRBJ2-7 and V is TRBV18, with unresolved D. Germline V lookup: CDR1 KGHSH, CDR2 LQKENI. Between the trimmed V and J ends, which lost 0 bases and 6 bases, there was a span of 15 bases. This CDR3 has 15 amino acids. This chain's CDR3 is CASSPPLGDPAEQYF. DNA of the CDR3: TGTGCCAGCTCACCACCCCTTGGGGATCCGGCCGAGCAGTACTTC. Filled out from reference TRBV18 and TRBJ2-7, the complete variable domain reads NAGVMQNPRHLVRRRGQEARLRCSPMKGHSHVYWYRQLPEEGLKFMVYLQKENIIDESGMPKERFSAEFPKEGPSILRIQQVVRGDSAAYFCASSPPLGDPAEQYFGPGTRLTVT.

The chain is built from TRBV15 and TRBJ1-5; D is undetermined. This CDR3 contains 15 residues. Germline V lookup: CDR1 LNHNV, CDR2 YYDKDF (reference sequence). Trimming removed 0 bases from V and 3 bases from J, with 9 bases in between. The CDR3 loop is CATSRDSQYNQPQHF. The CDR3 DNA reads as TGTGCCACCAGCAGAGATTCCCAGTACAATCAGCCCCAGCATTTT.

This clone occurred once. J is TRBJ2-4 and V is TRBV5-4; tentative D call: TRBD1 (7 bases). Germline CDR1 SGHNT, CDR2 YYREEE (reference sequence). The CDR3 has 17 amino acids. Trimming removed 1 base from V and 0 bases from J, with 14 bases in between. As DNA, the CDR3 is TGTGCCAGCAGCTTGCTGGAGGGGGCCCTAGCCAAAAACATTCAGTACTTC. The encoded protein is CASSLLEGALAKNIQYF.